The source of this TCR beta chain is a study of T cells in localized non-small cell lung cancer (dated by TCRdb to about 2020). For context, the study as a whole: The study analyzed T cell repertoires of 200 to 300 early-stage NSCLC patients, comparing tumors and uninvolved tumor-adjacent lungs. NSCLC patients had a mean age of approximately 70 years, and fewer than 150 were male and about 110 female. All 240 or so NSCLC patients in the cohort were treatment-naive and had localized lung tumors that were resected.

The investigation overall reported the following: Because the study design was exploratory, TCR variables were selected using unadjusted p-values without false-discovery rate correction. Because multi-region tumor sequencing was not done, intratumor heterogeneity could not be ruled out. Uninvolved tumor-adjacent lung showed the highest T cell clonality, higher than tumor, which suggests more focused antigenic responses in the adjacent lung. A median of approximately 57 of the top 100 tumor clones were detected in paired uninvolved adjacent lung, and approximately 28 of these tumor clones were also found among the top 100 clones of the paired uninvolved adjacent lung. Longer overall survival was associated with higher T cell density in blood, whereas shorter survival was associated with higher clonality in adjacent lung.

Concerning this clone: Its antigen is unknown. Base qualities are not recorded, but no much larger clone differs from it by a single base.

The immunoSEQ Assay was used to sequence TCR beta CDR3 regions from DNA. As for how the authors treated the data: T cell density was computed as TCR beta template counts normalized to usable DNA estimated by amplifying housekeeping genes. Using the preseqR package, richness was estimated by extrapolating to 120,000 templates for tissue samples and 400,000 templates for PBMC samples. Clonality was defined as one minus Pielou's evenness. To identify tissue-enriched TCRs, differential abundance testing was run on productive amino-acid clonotypes with a minimum total count of 5 and an alpha of 0.1. The Jaccard Index and the Morisita Overlap Index were used to quantify repertoire overlap between compartments. GLIPH clustered TCR beta CDR3s with public tetramer-defined viral CDR3s; viral motifs required at least three viral sequences plus V-gene enrichment. Here the immuneACCESS table is served through TCRdb, limited to in-frame sequences with V and J called. Missing clones are a known gap in these copies; in checked studies unresolved V genes cover under half, and the rest lacks a known reason. The DNA was the basis for D and trimming; V, J and clone size are from that table. For this sample there are about 20,000 clones; 88% appear just once. The ten largest clones add up to roughly 22% of the sample.

V has 5 bases trimmed and J has 0 bases trimmed; junction bases matching no gene number 2. CDR1 is given as SEHNR and CDR2 as FQNEAQ, both from the germline V gene (reference sequence). The CDR3 numbers 14 residues from cysteine through phenylalanine. This entry keeps only the CDR3 DNA: 42 bases, framed from base 1. At diagnosis, tumor, uninvolved tumor-adjacent lung and peripheral blood were collected and then preserved as a mix of FFPE and fresh-frozen material. For TCR repertoire profiling, the blood samples were analyzed as peripheral blood mononuclear cells. This receptor was identified in a man aged 40 to 69 with stage II squamous cell lung carcinoma. The rearrangement joined TRBV7-9 to TRBJ2-3; 7 bases in the middle match TRBD2. Sequenced material: PBMCs, taken before any cancer treatment. The CDR3 loop reads CASSRDYSTDTQYF. The DNA reads TGTGCCAGCAGCCGGGACTACAGCACAGATACGCAGTATTTT. The variable domain in full, with residues beyond the CDR3 obtained from the reference TRBV7-9 and TRBJ2-3 genes, is DTGVSQNPRHKITKRGQNVTFRCDPISEHNRLYWYRQTLGQGPEFLTYFQNEAQLEKSRLLSDRFSAERPKGSFSTLEIQRTEQGDSAMYLCASSRDYSTDTQYFGPGTRLTVL.